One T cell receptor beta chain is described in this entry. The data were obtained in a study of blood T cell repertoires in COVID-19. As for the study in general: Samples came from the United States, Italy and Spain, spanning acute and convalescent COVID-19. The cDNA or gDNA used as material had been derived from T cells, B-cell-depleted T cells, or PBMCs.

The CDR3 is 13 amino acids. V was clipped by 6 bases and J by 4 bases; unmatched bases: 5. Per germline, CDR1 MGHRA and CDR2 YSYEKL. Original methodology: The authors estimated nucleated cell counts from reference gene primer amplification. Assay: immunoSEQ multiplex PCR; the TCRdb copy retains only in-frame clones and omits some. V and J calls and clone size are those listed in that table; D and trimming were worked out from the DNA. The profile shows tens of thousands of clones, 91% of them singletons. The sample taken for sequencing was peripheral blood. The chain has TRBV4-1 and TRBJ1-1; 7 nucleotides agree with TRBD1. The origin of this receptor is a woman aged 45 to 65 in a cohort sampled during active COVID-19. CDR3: CASRRRGVTEAFF. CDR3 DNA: TGCGCCAGCAGGCGCAGGGGGGTCACTGAAGCTTTCTTT.